The 14 T cell receptor beta chains below were found in one sample sequenced in a study of blood T cell repertoires in COVID-19. Some clones are missing from TCRdb's copy, which holds only in-frame ones; the method was immunoSEQ multiplex PCR. The sample has about 38,000 clones; approximately 74% are singletons. Material for sequencing was peripheral blood. The receptors derive from a man between 65 and 80 years old with COVID-19, enrolled during active disease.

This chain connects TRBV7-2 to TRBJ1-1; 7 bases map to TRBD1. Germline assignment: CDR1 SGHTA and CDR2 FQGNSA. J lost 6 bases, V lost 2 bases, and 9 bases had no gene match. The CDR3 is made up of 15 amino acids. This CDR3 reads CASSLMTGIIAEAFF. The CDR3 DNA reads TGTGCCAGCAGCTTAATGACAGGGATCATCGCTGAAGCTTTCTTT.

The J gene is TRBJ1-5, the V gene TRBV7-9, with D hard to call. The CDR3 contains 15 residues. V was trimmed by 1 base and J by 4 bases, leaving 11 bases between them. Germline V gene data show CDR1 as SEHNR and CDR2 as FQNEAQ (reference sequence). DNA of the CDR3: TGTGCCAGCAGCTTAGGGCGGATCCCTAATCAGCCCCAGCATTTT. This encodes CASSLGRIPNQPQHF.

This clone came up once. The rearrangement uses TRBV6-5 and TRBJ2-7; 7 nucleotides agree with TRBD1. The germline V gene has CDR1 MNHEY and CDR2 SVGAGI. The CDR3 totals 14 residues. The V gene end was trimmed by 6 bases and the J gene end by 5 bases; junction bases not matched to a gene: 10. CDR3 in DNA: TGTGCCAGCAGGTCGCTGACAGGGCAAGACGAGCAGTACTTC. This translates into CASRSLTGQDEQYF.

The rearrangement links TRBV3-1 (or the pseudogene TRBV3-2) to TRBJ2-3; no clear D. Germline V gene data show CDR1 as LGHDT and CDR2 as YNNKEL (reference sequence). Trimming removed 4 bases from V and 6 bases from J, with 8 bases in between. This CDR3 comprises 12 residues. Here the CDR3 DNA reads TGTGCCAGCAGCCCCCAGTGGGATACGCAGTATTTT. Translation gives CASSPQWDTQYF.

The genes are TRBV30 and TRBJ2-1, with TRBD2 as a possible D gene (6 bases). Per the germline V gene, CDR1 is GTSNPN and CDR2 is SVGIG (reference sequence). V was cut by 2 bases and J by 5 bases, with 13 bases left in between. CDR3 size: 14 residues. CDR3 sequence reads: CAWSPNRLDNEQFF. The CDR3 nucleotides are TGTGCCTGGAGTCCCAACCGACTAGACAATGAGCAGTTCTTC.

The V gene is TRBV4-2, the J gene TRBJ2-7; weak D call: TRBD1 (5 bases). V was cut by 1 base and J by 4 bases, with 11 bases left in between. Germline V gene sequence: CDR1 LGHNA, CDR2 YNFKEQ. The CDR3 is 14 amino acids. The DNA for the CDR3 is TGTGCCAGCAGCCAAGGGGGTCAGGGATACGAGCAGTACTTC. Translation gives CASSQGGQGYEQYF.

CDR3 DNA sequence: TGTGCCAGCAGCGTACTCAGGGGGAGTGAAGCTTTCTTT. Its protein product is CASSVLRGSEAFF. The chain combines TRBV12-3 or TRBV12-4 with TRBJ1-1, with 7 bases that match TRBD1. This CDR3 comprises 13 residues. Germline trimming cut 6 bases from V and 7 bases from J; bases unmatched to any gene: 8.

The CDR3 loop reads CASSPARSGTSGRANEQFF. CDR3 DNA: TGTGCCAGCAGTCCCGCTCGGTCTGGGACTAGCGGGAGGGCAAATGAGCAGTTCTTC. The chain combines TRBV28 with TRBJ2-1; 16 nucleotides align to TRBD2. The CDR3 is 19 amino acids. The V gene's germline CDR1 is MDHEN and CDR2 SYDVKM. V lost 5 bases and J lost 7; bases outside the gene matches: 14.

The chain carries TRBV6-5 and TRBJ1-2, with 10 bases matching TRBD1. The J segment lost 8 bases and the V segment lost 7 bases, leaving 13 bases of the junction unmatched. CDR1 is MNHEY, CDR2 SVGAGI, per germline. The CDR3 is 15 residues long. The CDR3 loop is CASTPGQGIVGGYTF. DNA of the CDR3: TGTGCCAGCACCCCGGGACAGGGGATTGTGGGAGGCTACACCTTC.

This clone was detected only a few times. The same CDR3 also results from other DNA sequences found in this sample. This chain uses TRBV4-2 with TRBJ1-5, with unresolved D. Germline CDR1 is LGHNA and CDR2 is YNFKEQ. The CDR3 sequence is 13 residues long. Between the trimmed V and J ends, which lost 0 bases and 6 bases, there was a span of 6 bases. CDR3 in DNA: TGTGCCAGCAGCCAAGATACGGGTCAGCCCCAGCATTTT. As protein: CASSQDTGQPQHF.

The gene calls are TRBV3-1 (or the pseudogene TRBV3-2) and TRBJ1-2; D not certain. The CDR3 is 15 amino acids. V gave up 0 bases and J gave up 2 bases, with 10 bases separating them. Per germline, CDR1 LGHDT and CDR2 YNNKEL (reference sequence). The DNA of the CDR3 is TGTGCCAGCAGCCAAGATTTAGGACTCAACTATGGCTACACCTTC. Amino acids: CASSQDLGLNYGYTF.

J is TRBJ1-5 and V is TRBV28; TRBD1 is a possible D gene (5 bases). V shed 7 bases and J shed 7 bases, with 11 bases lying between them. Germline CDR1 is MDHEN and CDR2 is SYDVKM. CDR3 length equals 12 residues. This CDR3 reads CASKRGGQPQHF. In DNA form, the CDR3 reads TGTGCCAGCAAGAGGGGAGGGCAGCCCCAGCATTTT.

This clone was seen a few times. The chain couples TRBV6-2 or TRBV6-3 to TRBJ2-5; 11 bases fit TRBD2. Germline assignment: CDR1 MNHEY and CDR2 SVGEGT. The ends lost 5 bases at V and 1 base at J; junction bases unmatched: 9. CDR3 length: 17 amino acids. CDR3 sequence reads: CASSLSGGAVFQETQYF. CDR3 coding DNA: TGTGCCAGCAGTCTTAGCGGGGGGGCGGTCTTCCAAGAGACCCAGTACTTC.

This sequence joins TRBV20-1 and TRBJ2-5; 9 nucleotides match TRBD2. The ends lost 3 bases at V and 5 bases at J; junction bases unmatched: 7. CDR3 size: 14 residues. The germline V gene has CDR1 DFQATT and CDR2 SNEGSKA (reference sequence). CDR3 in DNA: TGCAGTGCTAGTCGTGTAGCGGGAGAGGAGACCCAGTACTTC. The encoded protein is CSASRVAGEETQYF.